Following are 30 T cell receptor beta chains from one sample sequenced in a study of blood T cell repertoires in COVID-19. Produced via immunoSEQ multiplex PCR; TCRdb's table is partial and in-frame only. The sample records 200,000 to 250,000 clones, under 90% being singletons. Material for sequencing was PBMCs or T cells enriched from blood (not recorded which). These receptors all stem from a woman aged 45-60 years with acute COVID-19.

The chain carries TRBV5-1 and TRBJ2-3; D might be TRBD2 (5 bases). V lost 4 bases to trimming and J lost 2 bases, with 20 bases between them. The CDR3 is 17 residues long. CDR1 and CDR2 from the germline V gene are SGHRS and YFSETQ. CDR3 loop: CASSRLGLDSHTDTQYF. The CDR3 coding sequence is TGCGCCAGCAGCCGGCTTGGGTTGGACTCACACACAGATACGCAGTATTTT.

This clone was seen a few times. This chain links TRBV6-1 with TRBJ2-7; D perhaps matches TRBD2 (5 bases). Between the trimmed V and J ends, which lost 0 bases and 4 bases, there was a span of 16 bases. This CDR3 has 16 amino acids. Germline loops: CDR1 MNHNS, CDR2 SASEGT. The CDR3 here is CASSEAFFGISYEQYF. CDR3 nucleotide sequence: TGTGCCAGCAGTGAAGCTTTTTTCGGGATTTCGTACGAGCAGTACTTC.

This clone has a single count. The chain carries TRBV19 and TRBJ2-5; TRBD1 matches at 9 bases. V shed 4 bases and J 5 bases; nucleotides not matched to a gene: 11. From germline, CDR1 is LNHDA and CDR2 SQIVND (reference sequence). The CDR3 has 16 amino acids. This CDR3 reads CASSRGQGPLEETQYF. The CDR3 DNA sequence: TGTGCCAGTAGTAGAGGACAGGGGCCCCTCGAGGAGACCCAGTACTTC.

The chain joins TRBV28 to TRBJ2-5; D remains ambiguous. Trimming took 2 bases from V and 2 from J, leaving 9 bases between them. The V gene's germline CDR1 is MDHEN and CDR2 SYDVKM. This CDR3 comprises 14 residues. The CDR3 reads CASSLAARQETQYF. The DNA for the CDR3 is TGTGCCAGCAGTTTAGCGGCCAGACAAGAGACCCAGTACTTC.

This chain connects TRBV28 to TRBJ1-5; 7 bases fit TRBD1. Trimming at V came to 6 bases and at J to 5 bases, leaving 10 bases not matched to a gene. Germline-derived CDR1 and CDR2 are MDHEN and SYDVKM. The CDR3 sequence is 15 residues long. CDR3 DNA sequence: TGTGCCAGCAGCCCCCAGGGGGTTTCCGATCAGCCCCAGCATTTT. It translates to CASSPQGVSDQPQHF.

Details on this clone: In the same sample, other DNA sequences code for this CDR3. The genes are TRBV19 and TRBJ2-2; a possible D gene is TRBD1 (5 bases). The CDR3 has 14 amino acids. Germline-derived CDR1 and CDR2 are LNHDA and SQIVND (reference sequence). Deletions cut 3 bases from V and 2 bases from J, with 7 bases between. CDR3 sequence (DNA): TGTGCCAGTAGTATTGGACAAAACACCGGGGAGCTGTTTTTT. It codes for CASSIGQNTGELFF.

This clone came up a few times. The chain uses TRBV2 and TRBJ2-3; D uncertain. V was trimmed by 0 bases and J by 4 bases, leaving 8 bases between them. CDR1 and CDR2 from the germline V gene are SNHLY and FYNNEI. CDR3 length: 14 residues. The CDR3 DNA follows: TGTGCCAGCAGTGAAGCGCTGAGTGCAGATACGCAGTATTTT. Translating it yields CASSEALSADTQYF.

The chain has TRBV18 and TRBJ2-5, with D perhaps TRBD2 (6 bases). Trimming stripped 2 bases from V and 1 base from J, with 11 bases between. Germline CDR1 and CDR2: KGHSH and LQKENI. The CDR3 consists of 15 residues. Here the CDR3 reads CASSPSRGTQETQYF. CDR3 DNA sequence: TGTGCCAGCTCACCAAGTCGGGGGACCCAAGAGACCCAGTACTTC.

The chain links TRBV15 to TRBJ2-3; D ambiguous. This CDR3 contains 15 residues. Deletions cut 4 bases from V and 11 bases from J, with 22 bases between. The germline gives CDR1 LNHNV, CDR2 YYDKDF (reference sequence). DNA for the CDR3: TGTGCCACCAGCACCGATCTTAACCTTATACGGTGGCAGTATTTT. Translation gives CATSTDLNLIRWQYF.

The genes are TRBV29-1 and TRBJ1-2; 9 nucleotides align to TRBD1. The CDR3 loop spans 15 amino acids. Trimming removed 0 bases from V and 9 bases from J; junction bases left unmatched: 11. In germline, CDR1 is SQVTM, CDR2 ANQGSEA. In nucleotides, the CDR3 is TGCAGCGTTGAAGAGGACCCCCACAGGGGGCGAAGCTACACCTTC. It is translated as CSVEEDPHRGRSYTF.

This chain uses TRBV11-2 with TRBJ2-2, with 8 bases identical to TRBD1. CDR3 size: 16 residues. The germline V gene encodes CDR1 SGHAT and CDR2 FQNNGV. V lost 5 bases to trimming and J lost 6 bases; unmatched junction nucleotides: 11. The CDR3 DNA reads TGTGCCAGCAGCCGACTGGCAGGGGGCTGGCCCGGGGAGCTGTTTTTT. Translation: CASSRLAGGWPGELFF.

The chain has TRBV6-1 and TRBJ1-3; D is unclear. In germline, CDR1 is MNHNS, CDR2 SASEGT. CDR3 size: 14 residues. The ends were cut back, 1 base at V and 0 bases at J, with 4 bases in the middle. The CDR3 sequence is CASSEVHSGNTIYF. DNA of the CDR3: TGTGCCAGCAGTGAAGTACACTCTGGAAACACCATATATTTT.

The V and J genes are TRBV19 and TRBJ2-1; 10 bases fit TRBD1. Germline lookup yields CDR1 LNHDA and CDR2 SQIVND (reference sequence). The CDR3 consists of 15 residues. The ends lost 5 bases at V and 3 bases at J; junction bases unmatched: 4. This CDR3 is CASSGGTGVYNEQFF. Here the CDR3 DNA reads TGTGCCAGTAGTGGTGGGACAGGGGTCTACAATGAGCAGTTCTTC.

The chain is built from TRBV9 and TRBJ1-2; D unclear. Germline CDR1 reads SGDLS; CDR2 reads YYNGEE. The V gene lost 4 bases and the J gene lost 6 bases, with 13 bases spanning the gap. The CDR3 has 13 residues. CDR3 residues: CASSLGPANGYTF. CDR3 nucleotides: TGTGCCAGCAGCCTAGGGCCCGCCAATGGCTACACCTTC.

V gene TRBV13 combines with J gene TRBJ1-5, with 7 positions matching TRBD1. Germline V gene lookup returns CDR1 PRHDT and CDR2 FYEKMQ (reference sequence). Germline trimming cut 1 base from V and 1 base from J; bases unmatched to any gene: 1. This CDR3 is built from 15 residues. CDR3 sequence reads: CASSLAGGSNQPQHF. Written as DNA, the CDR3 is TGTGCCAGCAGCTTAGCAGGGGGGAGCAATCAGCCCCAGCATTTT.

This chain uses TRBV11-2 with TRBJ2-3, with TRBD1 matching over 7 bases. Trimming at V came to 4 bases and at J to 2 bases, leaving 6 bases not matched to a gene. Germline V gives CDR1 SGHAT, CDR2 FQNNGV. The CDR3 has 15 residues. CDR3: CASSSNRGTTDTQYF. CDR3 DNA sequence: TGTGCCAGCAGCTCGAACAGGGGTACCACAGATACGCAGTATTTT.

The gene calls are TRBV10-3 and TRBJ1-1, with D tentatively TRBD1 (5 bases). V was cut by 6 bases and J by 3 bases, with 11 bases left in between. Germline values: CDR1 ENHRY, CDR2 SYGVKD. The CDR3 totals 13 residues. The CDR3 bases are TGTGCCATCAGGGGGGACTGGGACACTGAAGCTTTCTTT. Translation: CAIRGDWDTEAFF.

The V gene is TRBV5-1, the J gene TRBJ2-2; D gene ambiguous. This CDR3 is built from 15 residues. CDR1 SGHRS and CDR2 YFSETQ come from the germline V gene. Trimming took 1 base from V and 6 from J, leaving 13 bases between them. CDR3 sequence (DNA): TGCGCCAGCAGCTTGCCTAGTGTGGTCGCCGGGGAGCTGTTTTTT. This sequence encodes CASSLPSVVAGELFF.

In regard to this clone: Its ends do not fully match the called genes, so a read error is possible. This sequence joins TRBV10-3 and TRBJ1-1, with 7 bases matching TRBD1. The CDR3 covers 14 residues. From germline, CDR1 is ENHRY and CDR2 SYGVKD. DNA of the CDR3: TGTGCCATCAGACTGACAGGGTCGAACTCTGAAGCTTTCTTT. Residues: CAIRLTGSNSEAFF.

This clone was detected only once. This chain joins TRBV19 and TRBJ2-4; 9 bases line up with TRBD1. After removal of 5 bases from V and 1 base from J, the junction contained 9 bases not matched to a gene. Germline CDR1 LNHDA, CDR2 SQIVND (reference sequence). The CDR3 runs to 17 residues. The CDR3 sequence: CASSAGTGSFAKNIQYF. CDR3 in DNA: TGTGCCAGTAGTGCTGGGACAGGGAGTTTTGCCAAAAACATTCAGTACTTC.

A note on this clone: The germline gene is not matched at one end of the junction; a read error may be the cause. The CDR3 bases are TGCAGTGCTACGCCACCGGGACAGCGGATTTTT. Translating gives CSATPPGQRIF. V gene TRBV20-1 combines with J gene TRBJ1-3; 7 nucleotides align to TRBD1. Germline V gene sequence: CDR1 DFQATT, CDR2 SNEGSKA (reference sequence). The CDR3 loop spans 11 amino acids.

This clone was counted only a few times. The chain combines TRBV4-1 with TRBJ2-2, with 14 bases matching TRBD2. CDR1 is MGHRA, CDR2 YSYEKL, per germline. CDR3 length: 18 residues. V was clipped by 4 bases and J by 4 bases; unmatched bases: 8. The CDR3 DNA reads TGCGCCAGCAGCCCTCTGACTAGCGGGAGGGCCCGCACCGGGGAGCTGTTTTTT. The encoded protein is CASSPLTSGRARTGELFF.

At least ten counts were recorded for this clone. The chain recombines TRBV6-2 or TRBV6-3 with TRBJ1-1; D is ambiguous. Germline CDR1 MNHEY, CDR2 SVGEGT. The CDR3 is 15 amino acids. Trimming took off 0 bases at V and 2 bases at J, with 10 bases between the two ends. The CDR3 DNA reads as TGTGCCAGCAGTTACTCCATTTCAGGTAACACTGAAGCTTTCTTT. Translating gives CASSYSISGNTEAFF.

CDR3 DNA sequence: TGTGCCAGTAGTATAGAGACAGGGTTCAGCGGGGAGCTGTTTTTT. Amino acids: CASSIETGFSGELFF. The chain couples TRBV19 to TRBJ2-2, with 7 bases identical to TRBD1. This CDR3 is built from 15 residues. Looked up from germline, CDR1 is LNHDA and CDR2 is SQIVND (reference sequence). V lost 0 bases and J lost 7; bases outside the gene matches: 5.

The chain employs TRBV20-1 and TRBJ1-1; TRBD1 matches at 10 bases. V was clipped by 7 bases and J by 5 bases; unmatched bases: 1. The CDR3 totals 11 residues. CDR1 and CDR2 from the germline V gene are DFQATT and SNEGSKA (reference sequence). Here the CDR3 DNA reads TGCAGTGGGGGACAGGGGACTGAAGCTTTCTTT. Residues: CSGGQGTEAFF.

The chain couples TRBV7-8 to TRBJ2-5, with D possibly being TRBD2 (9 bases). CDR3 length equals 23 residues. CDR1 is SGHVS and CDR2 is FQNEAQ in the germline V gene. The V end was cut by 5 bases, the J end by 2 bases, with 39 bases between. The CDR3, as DNA: TGTGCCAGCAGCCTACGACAACAGGGGGGTTGGTTTAGCGGGAGATTTGGACAAGAGACCCAGTACTTC. As protein: CASSLRQQGGWFSGRFGQETQYF.

A few counts support this clone. V gene TRBV28 combines with J gene TRBJ1-2, with 10 bases aligning to TRBD1. The germline V gene has CDR1 MDHEN and CDR2 SYDVKM. The CDR3 totals 15 residues. The ends lost 8 bases at V and 6 bases at J; junction bases unmatched: 12. The CDR3 protein is CASGFTGTGDNGYTF. The CDR3 DNA is TGTGCCAGCGGGTTCACCGGGACAGGGGACAATGGCTACACCTTC.

The chain couples TRBV3-1 (or the pseudogene TRBV3-2) to TRBJ2-1; 10 nucleotides line up with TRBD2. V was clipped by 1 base and J by 7 bases; unmatched bases: 7. This CDR3 is built from 16 residues. Per the germline V gene, CDR1 is LGHDT and CDR2 is YNNKEL (reference sequence). CDR3 loop: CASSQAIAGGLNEQFF. In DNA form, the CDR3 reads TGTGCCAGCAGCCAAGCAATAGCGGGAGGTTTAAATGAGCAGTTCTTC.

The rearrangement links TRBV11-3 to TRBJ2-2; the match to TRBD2 covers 9 bases. The CDR3 loop spans 16 amino acids. The germline gives CDR1 SGHNT, CDR2 YENEEA. The J segment lost 4 bases and the V segment lost 3 bases, leaving 6 bases of the junction unmatched. The CDR3 DNA reads TGTGCCAGCAGCTTCGCTAGCGGGGCTTTCACCGGGGAGCTGTTTTTT. Translating gives CASSFASGAFTGELFF.

CDR3 DNA: TGTGCCAGCAGTTCACGGACTGGCCAGCCCCAGCATTTT. Amino acid sequence: CASSSRTGQPQHF. V usage is TRBV12-3 or TRBV12-4 and J usage is TRBJ1-5; D is uncertain. V lost 4 bases, J lost 7 bases, and 11 bases lay in between. The CDR3 length is 13 residues.